The 18 T cell receptor beta chains given below trace back to one sample, sequenced in a study of blood T cell repertoires in COVID-19. Sequenced by immunoSEQ multiplex PCR; TCRdb stores in-frame clones only, minus some. The sample records tens of thousands of clones, less than 80% being singletons. Sequenced material: peripheral blood. All receptors come from a human donor in a cohort sampled during active COVID-19.

V is TRBV7-2 and J is TRBJ1-1; TRBD1 matches 8 bases. This CDR3 is 14 amino acids long. The ends lost 3 bases at V and 11 bases at J; junction bases unmatched: 11. Germline V gene data show CDR1 as SGHTA and CDR2 as FQGNSA. The CDR3 sequence: CASSLDRVTMFAFF. In DNA, the CDR3 is TGTGCCAGCAGCTTGGACAGGGTTACTATGTTTGCTTTCTTT.

V and J are TRBV11-2 and TRBJ2-5; a weak D match, TRBD1 (6 bases). The CDR3 extends over 13 amino acids. Trimming removed 6 bases from V and 5 bases from J, with 13 bases in between. Germline-derived CDR1 and CDR2 are SGHAT and FQNNGV. The CDR3 here is CASSLQGRETQYF. The CDR3, as DNA: TGTGCCAGCAGTCTACAGGGCCGCGAGACCCAGTACTTC.

The chain employs TRBV15 and TRBJ2-6; no definite D call. V lost 3 bases, J lost 1 base, and 13 bases lay in between. Germline V CDR1 and CDR2: LNHNV, YYDKDF (reference sequence). This CDR3 comprises 17 residues. The CDR3: CATSREPEESGANVLTF. In DNA, the CDR3 is TGTGCCACCAGCAGGGAACCCGAGGAGTCTGGGGCCAACGTCCTGACTTTC. Together with reference TRBV15 and TRBJ2-6, the CDR3 gives the full variable domain: DAMVIQNPRYQVTQFGKPVTLSCSQTLNHNVMYWYQQKSSQAPKLLFHYYDKDFNNEADTPDNFQSRRPNTSFCFLDIRSPGLGDTAMYLCATSREPEESGANVLTFGAGSRLTVL.

The chain joins TRBV4-1 to TRBJ2-1; TRBD2 aligns across 11 bases. There are 18 residues in the CDR3. V lost 0 bases, J lost 6 bases, and 10 bases stayed unmatched. Germline V lookup: CDR1 MGHRA, CDR2 YSYEKL. The CDR3 nucleotides are TGCGCCAGCAGCCAAGATACTAGCGGGAGTTCCTTGGGCAATGAGCAGTTCTTC. Translation: CASSQDTSGSSLGNEQFF.

This chain links TRBV7-2 with TRBJ2-3, with TRBD1 identical over 8 bases. The germline V gene has CDR1 SGHTA and CDR2 FQGNSA. With V trimmed by 5 bases and J by 0 bases, 4 bases remained unmatched. CDR3 length equals 15 residues. For the CDR3, the DNA is TGTGCCAGCAGCGTGACAGGGGTTAGCACAGATACGCAGTATTTT. It specifies CASSVTGVSTDTQYF. The variable domain in full, with the rest retrieved from reference TRBV7-2 and TRBJ2-3, is GAGVSQSPSNKVTEKGKDVELRCDPISGHTALYWYRQSLGQGLEFLIYFQGNSAPDKSGLPSDRFSAERTGGSVSTLTIQRTQQEDSAVYLCASSVTGVSTDTQYFGPGTRLTVL.

J is TRBJ2-6 and V is TRBV21-1; the tabulated D call, TRBD2, remains unverified against the DNA. TRBV21-1 corresponds to a pseudogene. This CDR3 has 15 residues. The DNA for the CDR3 is TGTGCCAGCAGAGGCCTGGAGGCTGGGGCCAACGTCCTGACTTTC. Encoded protein: CASRGLEAGANVLTF.

The J gene is TRBJ2-1, the V gene TRBV18; D gene uncertain. Germline assignment: CDR1 KGHSH and CDR2 LQKENI. The CDR3 has 13 amino acids. With 0 bases removed from V and 6 bases from J, the gap between germline ends came to 6 bases. The CDR3 DNA follows: TGTGCCAGCTCACCACCTAGCTTCAATGAGCAGTTCTTC. Its protein is CASSPPSFNEQFF.

This chain joins TRBV12-3 or TRBV12-4 and TRBJ1-2; 7 nucleotides align to TRBD1. The V segment lost 6 bases and the J segment 5 bases; nucleotides outside the gene matches: 6. This CDR3 spans 13 amino acids. CDR3 loop: CASSRDSLYGYTF. DNA of the CDR3: TGTGCCAGCAGCCGGGACAGCCTTTATGGCTACACCTTC.

The count of this clone is one. The genes are TRBV5-1 and TRBJ2-7, with 8 bases that match TRBD2. The CDR3 length is 13 residues. Germline CDR1 SGHRS, CDR2 YFSETQ. Trimming removed 2 bases from V and 7 bases from J; junction bases left unmatched: 5. The CDR3 protein is CASSFSGTEEQYF. CDR3 in DNA: TGCGCCAGCAGCTTTAGCGGGACGGAGGAGCAGTACTTC.

The V gene is TRBV5-1, the J gene TRBJ1-5, with D possibly TRBD1 on 6 matching bases. The CDR3 totals 15 residues. V lost 4 bases and J 6 bases, leaving 17 bases between the germline ends. Germline V gene data show CDR1 as SGHRS and CDR2 as YFSETQ. The CDR3 sequence is CASSPDGGPVQPQHF. The CDR3 DNA reads TGCGCCAGCAGCCCCGACGGGGGGCCCGTTCAGCCCCAGCATTTT.

The J gene is TRBJ1-5, the V gene TRBV28, with TRBD1 matching over 9 bases. The CDR3 runs to 13 residues. V lost 8 bases, J lost 4 bases, and 3 bases stayed unmatched. Per germline, CDR1 MDHEN and CDR2 SYDVKM. The CDR3 region has the DNA TGTGCCAGCGTAGGGACAGGGAATCAGCCCCAGCATTTT. Residues: CASVGTGNQPQHF.

This chain's CDR3 is CASSIRVNTEAFF. CDR3 in DNA: TGTGCCAGCAGCATTCGGGTGAACACTGAAGCTTTCTTT. The rearrangement links TRBV7-8 to TRBJ1-1, with D unclear. This CDR3 is 13 amino acids long. V gave up 5 bases and J gave up 0 bases, with 7 bases separating them. The germline gives CDR1 SGHVS, CDR2 FQNEAQ.

The V call is TRBV7-8, the J call TRBJ2-2, with 10 bases matching TRBD1. The CDR3 covers 16 residues. V was clipped by 5 bases and J by 6 bases; unmatched bases: 9. CDR1 SGHVS and CDR2 FQNEAQ come from the germline V gene. In DNA form, the CDR3 reads TGTGCCAGCAGCCCAACGGGGACAGGGGTTCCCGGGGAGCTGTTTTTT. This sequence encodes CASSPTGTGVPGELFF.

The V and J genes are TRBV4-1 and TRBJ2-5, with 8 positions matching TRBD1. J was trimmed by 4 bases and V by 3 bases; bases with no gene match: 1. The CDR3 runs 13 residues. In germline, CDR1 is MGHRA, CDR2 YSYEKL. The CDR3 here is CASSHQGAETQYF. The DNA of the CDR3 is TGCGCCAGCAGCCACCAGGGGGCAGAGACCCAGTACTTC.

The J gene is TRBJ2-7, the V gene TRBV5-8; 12 bases line up with TRBD2. The length of the CDR3 is 15 residues. V shed 5 bases, J shed 2 bases, and the junction held 5 bases outside the gene matches. The germline V gene encodes CDR1 SGHTS and CDR2 YDEGEE. The CDR3 DNA reads TGTGCCAGCAGACCCGGACTAGCGGGGACCTACGAGCAGTACTTC. Translation gives CASRPGLAGTYEQYF.

This chain uses TRBV27 with TRBJ2-1; 12 bases map to TRBD2. Trimming cost V 1 base and J 0 bases; bases outside gene matches: 7. Germline CDR1 and CDR2: MNHEY and SMNVEV (reference sequence). The CDR3 length is 19 residues. The CDR3 sequence is CASSLYLAGGPGSYNEQFF. In DNA, the CDR3 is TGTGCCAGCAGTTTATACCTAGCGGGAGGGCCTGGCTCCTACAATGAGCAGTTCTTC.

The J gene is TRBJ2-3, the V gene TRBV24-1; D not certain. This CDR3 contains 13 residues. Trimming removed 1 base from V and 3 bases from J, with 4 bases in between. The germline gives CDR1 KGHDR, CDR2 SFDVKD. The CDR3 region is CATSDFRTDTQYF. The CDR3 nucleotides read TGTGCCACCAGTGATTTTCGGACAGATACGCAGTATTTT.

The chain recombines TRBV4-3 with TRBJ1-5; D ambiguous. Germline V gives CDR1 LGHNA, CDR2 YSLEER. The V gene lost 0 bases and the J gene lost 0 bases, with 3 bases spanning the gap. The length of the CDR3 is 14 residues. The CDR3 region has the DNA TGCGCCAGCAGCCAAGACTATAGCAATCAGCCCCAGCATTTT. Amino acid sequence: CASSQDYSNQPQHF.